This entry is about one TCR beta chain. The sample comes from a study of tumor-infiltrating lymphocytes in primary liver carcinoma. Study-level background: The patients had histopathologically diagnosed primary liver carcinoma, and their disease was treated by surgical resection.

A primer in the constant region served to generate TCR beta cDNA from approximately 500 ng of total RNA. Three rounds of nested multiplex PCR with slightly modified ARM-PCR produced TCR beta libraries. Researchers ran the first two PCR rounds for roughly 10 cycles each with TRBV1-TRBV30 forward primers and a C-beta reverse primer. TCRdb redid the calling of the multiplex PCR reads with MiXCR, one entry per CDR3 protein. The sample lists a few hundred thousand distinct CDR3 sequences, roughly 60% seen once, with 17% in the top ten. It was unsorted whole blood that yielded blood RNA, and germline DNA was also extracted. The CDR3 consists of 13 residues. V dropped 7 bases and J dropped 6 bases, with 16 bases sitting between them. Germline V gene lookup returns CDR1 SGHAT and CDR2 FQDESV (reference sequence).

Source material: peripheral blood. This clonotype originated in a woman in her twenties or thirties with primary liver carcinoma and hepatitis B virus infection. This chain links TRBV11-1 with TRBJ2-7; D is unclear. The CDR3 loop reads CASNIGNLREQYF. CDR3 bases: TGTGCCAGCAACATAGGAAACCTCCGCGAGCAGTACTTC.